Listed below are T cell receptor beta chains from one sample, sequenced in a study of cytomegalovirus exposure and HLA in healthy donors. TCRdb keeps only in-frame clones here, not all; method: immunoSEQ multiplex PCR. The data show some 150,000 clones, approximately 84% seen once. Input material: PBMCs. Receptors originate from a woman in her forties or fifties in good health and CMV-seropositive. CDR3s include the opening cysteine and the closing phenylalanine or tryptophan. The D gene is left open where the match is weak. Some rows mark clone size as missing; the rest say once, few, many or name a class of expanded clone.

cdr3_length	j_call	d_call	clone_size	v_call	cdr3_nt	cdr3_aa
13	TRBJ1-1	-	-	TRBV6-5	TGTGCCATCCGACACAGTTTCGCCACTGAAGCTTTCTTT	CAIRHSFATEAFF
15	TRBJ2-5	TRBD1	-	TRBV18	TGTGCCAGCTCACCAGTGACAGGGCTGGAAGAGACCCAGTACTTC	CASSPVTGLEETQYF
14	TRBJ2-7	TRBD1	few	TRBV7-9	TGTGCCAGCAGCACCGGGACAGGGAGGTACGAGCAGTACTTC	CASSTGTGRYEQYF
16	TRBJ2-7	TRBD2	once	TRBV5-4	TGTGCCAGCAGCAAATCGATTACTAGCGGTGACTACGAGCAGTACTTC	CASSKSITSGDYEQYF
13	TRBJ1-2	-	-	TRBV27	TGTGCCAGCGGCCCCAGGCCAGGATATGGCTACACCTTC	CASGPRPGYGYTF
14	TRBJ1-2	TRBD1	-	TRBV4-2	TGTGCCAGCAGCCAAGTCGGGACAGAATATGGCTACACCTTC	CASSQVGTEYGYTF
15	TRBJ2-7	TRBD2	-	TRBV28	TGTGCCAGCAGTTTGAGGAGCGGGAGTGCCTACGAGCAGTACTTC	CASSLRSGSAYEQYF
20	TRBJ2-7	TRBD2	few	TRBV9	TGTGCCAGCAGCGTACGAACTACTAGGTCTAGCGGCCCGCGAACCTACGAGCAGTACTTC	CASSVRTTRSSGPRTYEQYF
14	TRBJ2-7	TRBD2	few	TRBV28	TGTGCCAGCACCCGGACTAGCGAGCCCTACGAGCAGTACTTC	CASTRTSEPYEQYF
15	TRBJ1-1	-	-	TRBV10-3	TGTGCCATCAGCAATAAAGGACAGCGAAACACTGAAGCTTTCTTT	CAISNKGQRNTEAFF
16	TRBJ2-1	-	-	TRBV5-1	TGCGCCAGCAGCTTAGGGGATGGAGGGCTCCCCAATGAGCAGTTCTTC	CASSLGDGGLPNEQFF
17	TRBJ2-7	TRBD2	-	TRBV9	TGTGCCAGCAGCGTTTATGGGACTAGCGGGACGGGGGACGAGCAGTACTTC	CASSVYGTSGTGDEQYF
14	TRBJ1-4	-	-	TRBV28	TGTGCCAGCAGTTTATTCTTGAGTATCGAAAAACTGTTTTTT	CASSLFLSIEKLFF
15	TRBJ2-7	-	-	TRBV4-3	TGCGCCAGCAGCCAAGATACGACATCTTACTACGAGCAGTACTTC	CASSQDTTSYYEQYF
13	TRBJ2-7	-	-	TRBV29-1	TGCAGCGTTGAACACGGGAGCTCCTACGAGCAGTACTTC	CSVEHGSSYEQYF
15	TRBJ2-7	-	-	TRBV19	TGTGCCAGTAGCCGGGACTCCTCAAACTCGTACGAGCAGTACTTC	CASSRDSSNSYEQYF
14	TRBJ2-7	-	-	TRBV2	TGTGCCAGCAGTGAAAGCGGCAGATCCTACGAGCAGTACTTC	CASSESGRSYEQYF
13	TRBJ2-2	-	-	TRBV27	TGTGCCAGCAGTTCGTATTACACCGGGGAGCTGTTTTTT	CASSSYYTGELFF
14	TRBJ1-1	-	-	TRBV7-3	TGTGCCAGCAGCCCTATAGGGGGGAACACTGAAGCTTTCTTT	CASSPIGGNTEAFF
14	TRBJ2-7	TRBD1	-	TRBV9	TGTGCCAGCAGCGCCCGGACAGGGGGCTCCGAGCAGTACTTC	CASSARTGGSEQYF
16	TRBJ2-7	-	-	TRBV5-1	TGCGCCAGCAGCTTGCGAAGGGATGGGGCCTCCTACGAGCAGTACTTC	CASSLRRDGASYEQYF
17	TRBJ1-1	TRBD1	-	TRBV5-1	TGCGCCAGCAGCCAGGGACAGGGGGGGATCATGAACACTGAAGCTTTCTTT	CASSQGQGGIMNTEAFF